This TCR beta chain was observed in a study of regulatory T cells in long-lasting Graves disease. Arm-PCR with iRepertoire HTBI primers amplified the CDR3 regions for these TCR beta libraries. One entry per CDR3 protein, called by TCRdb with MiXCR from the multiplex PCR reads. The sample holds hundreds of thousands of distinct CDR3 sequences, about a sixth seen once. CDR1 and CDR2 (germline): SGHAT, FQNNGV. The CDR3 has 16 residues. V was pared by 5 bases and J by 7 bases, with 13 bases of the junction left unmatched. Described time point: newly diagnosed GD, antithyroid drugs for less than 3 months. Extracted RNA from PBMCs served as the source of the TCR library. This clonotype was counted ten times or more. These sequences were also reported in another study, on T cells in Graves' hyperthyroidism and ophthalmopathy.

The sequence was collected from a woman between 25 and 40 years old with Graves disease. The sequenced sample was peripheral blood mononuclear cells (PBMCs), obtained at new diagnosis, from a patient treated with antithyroid drugs. This rearrangement joins TRBV11-2 to TRBJ2-1, with TRBD2 matching 8 bases. This chain's CDR3 is CASSARLAQDMNEQFF. CDR3 DNA sequence: TGTGCCAGCAGCGCGAGACTAGCGCAAGATATGAATGAGCAGTTCTTC.